This record looks at one T cell receptor beta chain sequence and its context. Its antigen is not known. CDR3 size: 17 residues. Per the germline V gene, CDR1 is SEHNR and CDR2 is FQNEAQ (reference sequence). The sample is drawn from a study of T cells expressing NK-cell markers. Looking at the study overall: Repertoires of TCR beta were obtained from T cells sorted as CD3+CD56+NKG2C+, CD3+CD56+NKG2C- and CD3+CD56-NKG2C+. There were seven HCMV-seropositive donors and one seronegative donor among the eight sequenced.

Study conclusions and caveats: Of CD8+ T cells, 1.0-7.0% belonged to dominant NKG2C+ clonotypes in six donors.

Libraries used 5'RACE template switching adding universal primer site and UMIs. From the 5' RACE reads, TCRdb lists one entry per CDR3 protein and no DNA. This table holds about 550,000 distinct CDR3 sequences. The clonotype originates from a man between 18 and 35 years old in good health. The sequenced sample consisted of blood T cells: a sorted CD56 or NKG2C T cell subset, CD4+ or CD8+ T cells, or bulk PBMC T cells (not recorded which). The V gene is TRBV7-9, the J gene TRBJ2-1; TCRdb outputs TRBD2, but without DNA this stays unchecked. The CDR3 region is CASSSRLAGALYNEQFF.